Reported below is one T cell receptor (beta chain). With 0 bases removed from V and 4 bases from J, the gap between germline ends came to 9 bases. Germline values: CDR1 SQVTM, CDR2 ANQGSEA. The CDR3 has 13 amino acids. Clones were sequenced by immunoSEQ multiplex PCR, and TCRdb holds only the in-frame ones, with some missing. This repertoire shows approximately 69,000 clones, more than 85% found once; its top ten account for just under 5%. These data are taken from a study of resident and recirculating memory T cells in vitiligo. Input material: blood. The sequence was obtained from a male donor with vitiligo. This rearrangement joins TRBV29-1 to TRBJ2-5; D remains ambiguous. The CDR3 spells CSVEEIELETQYF. The CDR3 DNA reads as TGCAGCGTTGAAGAGATAGAGTTAGAGACCCAGTACTTC.